The 10 T cell receptor beta chains presented below share a single source sample, sequenced in a study of T-cell reconstitution after alpha-beta-depleted transplantation in children. For TCRbeta, the library was prepared with unique molecular identifiers. Using its own MiXCR run on the PCR reads, TCRdb lists one record per CDR3 protein. The sample lists 75,000 to 80,000 distinct CDR3 sequences, 15% to 20% seen once, with about half in the top ten. Sequences were derived from PBMCs, mostly from graft donor cells, sampled 360 days after TCRalphabeta/CD19-depleted stem cell transplant. Source of these receptors: a male patient between 2 and 10 years old who had a stem cell transplant for acute lymphoblastic leukemia, so the T cells may come from the graft donor.

This clonotype was recorded at least ten times. This chain links TRBV12-3 or TRBV12-4 with TRBJ2-2; 10 bases map to TRBD1. The trim removed 4 bases at V and 4 bases at J, leaving 3 bases unmatched. The CDR3 consists of 15 residues. The CDR3 nucleotides read TGTGCCAGCAGTTCCCGGACAGGGGGCACCGGGGAGCTGTTTTTT. It encodes CASSSRTGGTGELFF.

The chain employs TRBV15 and TRBJ2-5; D could derive from TRBD1 or TRBD2 (6 bases each). The CDR3 runs to 15 residues. The V gene's germline CDR1 is LNHNV and CDR2 YYDKDF (reference sequence). V shed 0 bases and J shed 4 bases, with 12 bases lying between them. The CDR3 is CATSREYREAETQYF. Written as DNA, the CDR3 is TGTGCCACCAGCAGAGAATACAGGGAGGCAGAGACCCAGTACTTC.

The chain combines TRBV7-9 with TRBJ2-7; 7 positions match TRBD1. The V segment lost 5 bases and the J segment 1 base; nucleotides outside the gene matches: 8. This CDR3 comprises 15 residues. Germline assignment: CDR1 SEHNR and CDR2 FQNEAQ (reference sequence). The CDR3 spells CASSGSSGGSYEQYF. DNA for the CDR3: TGTGCCAGCAGCGGATCCTCAGGGGGATCCTACGAGCAGTACTTC.

The V gene is TRBV20-1, the J gene TRBJ1-5, with D perhaps TRBD1 (5 bases). V was clipped by 6 bases and J by 5 bases, with 20 bases between them. The CDR3 contains 15 residues. Germline V gene sequence: CDR1 DFQATT, CDR2 SNEGSKA (reference sequence). CDR3 region: CSAQVGAGPYQPQHF. The CDR3 DNA reads TGCAGTGCGCAGGTCGGGGCGGGACCTTATCAGCCCCAGCATTTT.

The gene calls are TRBV6-6 and TRBJ2-2, with a tentative D call TRBD1 (6 bases). The germline V and J ends were trimmed by 5 bases and 3 bases, with 7 bases remaining between them. CDR3 length equals 13 residues. Germline values: CDR1 MNHNY, CDR2 SVGAGI (reference sequence). Here the CDR3 reads CASSRQDTGELFF. The CDR3 nucleotides are TGTGCCAGCAGTAGACAGGACACCGGGGAGCTGTTTTTT.

CDR3 sequence: CASSPDGDGGYTF. CDR3 sequence (DNA): TGTGCCAGCAGTCCGGACGGGGACGGTGGCTACACCTTC. This chain connects TRBV3-1 to TRBJ1-2, with D perhaps TRBD1 (5 bases). This CDR3 has 13 residues. Germline values: CDR1 LGHDT, CDR2 YNNKEL (reference sequence). With 6 bases removed from V and 7 bases from J, the gap between germline ends came to 15 bases. The full variable domain, its missing parts supplied by reference TRBV3-1 and TRBJ1-2, is DTAVSQTPKYLVTQMGNDKSIKCEQNLGHDTMYWYKQDSKKFLKIMFSYNNKELIINETVPNRFSPKSPDKAHLNLHINSLELGDSAVYFCASSPDGDGGYTFGSGTRLTVV.

In its sample, this clonotype was seen many times. The J gene is TRBJ1-6, the V gene TRBV7-6, with D maybe TRBD1 (6 bases). This CDR3 spans 14 amino acids. Germline CDR1 reads SGHVS; CDR2 reads FNYEAQ. The V gene lost 5 bases and the J gene lost 9 bases, with 14 bases spanning the gap. CDR3 protein: CASSLTGFSSPLHF. The CDR3 bases are TGTGCCAGCAGCCTTACAGGGTTTAGTTCACCCCTCCACTTT.

This rearrangement joins TRBV5-1 to TRBJ1-1; TRBD1 agrees at 8 bases. Per germline, CDR1 SGHRS and CDR2 YFSETQ. The length of the CDR3 is 16 residues. The trim removed 0 bases at V and 5 bases at J, leaving 9 bases unmatched. CDR3 coding DNA: TGCGCCAGCAGCTTGGGGCAGGGGGCGCGAAGTACTGAAGCTTTCTTT. Encoded protein: CASSLGQGARSTEAFF.

At least ten counts were recorded for this clonotype. V usage is TRBV12-3 or TRBV12-4 and J usage is TRBJ2-5; 16 nucleotides align to TRBD2. V trimming: 5 bases; J trimming: 2 bases; junction bases outside the gene matches: 8. The CDR3 sequence is 18 residues long. CDR3 residues: CASSRPGTSGRVQETQYF. The CDR3 coding sequence is TGTGCCAGCAGTCGACCCGGGACTAGCGGGAGGGTTCAAGAGACCCAGTACTTC.

The chain uses TRBV11-3 and TRBJ2-7; TRBD2 is a possible D gene (6 bases). This CDR3 has 14 amino acids. Trimming took off 1 base at V and 2 bases at J, with 9 bases between the two ends. Germline CDR1 is SGHNT and CDR2 is YENEEA. CDR3 DNA sequence: TGTGCCAGCAGCTTAGGAGCTAGCGCCTACGAGCAGTACTTC. This encodes CASSLGASAYEQYF.